This is a list of T cell receptor beta chains from one sample in a study of CD8 T cells in Susac syndrome. TCRdb passed the immunoSEQ multiplex PCR reads through MiXCR, listing each CDR3 protein once. Seen here are 200,000 or so distinct CDR3 sequences, more than 90% observed once, and the top ten hold roughly 0.094%. Sequencing was carried out using CD4+ T cells from PBMCs. Receptors were obtained from a human donor with multiple sclerosis. Each CDR3 is given with its conserved first and last residue. Fields, in order: J gene, CDR3 length, clone size, V gene, D gene, CDR3 protein, CDR3 DNA. D genes are given only for firm matches. Not all rows give a size; the values are once, few, many and, for expanded clones, a class.

>TRBJ1-2|16|-|TRBV12-3/TRBV12-4|-
CASSQDPGVRGVGYTF
TGTGCCAGCAGTCAAGACCCAGGGGTACGAGGCGTTGGCTACACCTTC
>TRBJ2-7|14|-|TRBV12-5|-
CASGLQGSRHEQYF
TGTGCTAGTGGTTTGCAGGGCAGCCGGCACGAGCAGTACTTC
>TRBJ1-6|13|-|TRBV10-2|-
CASSVQVNSPLHF
TGCGCCAGCAGCGTACAGGTGAACTCACCCCTCCACTTT
>TRBJ2-2|14|-|TRBV24-1|-
CATSDLSDTGELFF
TGTGCCACCAGTGATTTGTCGGATACCGGGGAGCTGTTTTTT
>TRBJ2-1|15|-|TRBV3-1|-
CASSQGGDSYNEQFF
TGTGCCAGCAGCCAAGGCGGGGACAGTTACAATGAGCAGTTCTTC
>TRBJ1-1|12|-|TRBV24-1|-
CATSDTGTKAFF
TGTGCCACCAGTGATACCGGGACTAAAGCTTTCTTT
>TRBJ1-5|13|-|TRBV19|-
CASSIQDNQPQHF
TGTGCCAGTAGTATTCAGGACAATCAGCCCCAGCATTTT
>TRBJ2-3|14|-|TRBV7-2|TRBD2
CASSPGLGADTQYF
TGTGCCAGCAGCCCGGGACTAGGAGCAGATACGCAGTATTTT
>TRBJ2-1|14|-|TRBV7-8|TRBD1
CASGKDRTYNEQFF
TGTGCCAGCGGTAAGGACAGGACTTACAATGAGCAGTTCTTC
>TRBJ1-5|16|-|TRBV6-6|-
CASSTGQYYSNQPQHF
TGTGCCAGCAGTACCGGACAGTACTATAGCAATCAGCCCCAGCATTTT
>TRBJ2-3|14|-|TRBV20-1|TRBD2
CSAGTSGGSPAQYF
TGCAGTGCCGGGACTAGCGGGGGTTCTCCTGCACAGTATTTT
>TRBJ1-5|14|-|TRBV30|-
CAWTRENSNQPQHF
TGTGCCTGGACCAGGGAGAACAGCAATCAGCCCCAGCATTTT
>TRBJ1-1|15|-|TRBV27|TRBD1
CASSRTTGALTEAFF
TGTGCCAGCAGCCGGACGACAGGGGCCCTCACTGAAGCTTTCTTT
>TRBJ1-5|14|-|TRBV30|-
CAWSVLGGNQPQHF
TGTGCCTGGAGTGTATTGGGTGGAAATCAGCCCCAGCATTTT
>TRBJ2-7|16|-|TRBV27|TRBD2
CASSLSPGLAGYEQYF
TGTGCCAGCAGTTTATCGCCCGGACTAGCGGGCTACGAGCAGTACTTC
>TRBJ1-2|12|-|TRBV30|-
CAWNQGNYGYTF
TGTGCCTGGAATCAGGGGAACTATGGCTACACCTTC
>TRBJ1-2|16|-|TRBV3-1|-
CASSQDRSWDADGYTF
TGTGCCAGCAGCCAAGATCGGTCCTGGGACGCCGATGGCTACACCTTC
>TRBJ1-5|12|-|TRBV18|-
CASSPSRQPQHF
TGTGCCAGCTCACCTTCGCGCCAGCCCCAGCATTTT
>TRBJ2-1|18|-|TRBV4-1|TRBD2
CASSQPLTSGSSYNEQFF
TGCGCCAGCAGCCAACCCCTGACTAGCGGAAGCTCCTACAATGAGCAGTTCTTC
>TRBJ2-1|15|-|TRBV20-1|-
CSARPSVSSYNEQFF
TGCAGTGCTAGACCTAGCGTTTCCTCCTACAATGAGCAGTTCTTC
>TRBJ2-7|14|-|TRBV27|-
CASSSADSTYEQYF
TGTGCCAGCAGTTCCGCCGACTCTACCTACGAGCAGTACTTC
>TRBJ2-7|17|-|TRBV12-3/TRBV12-4|TRBD1
CASSLVRGLRLPYEQYF
TGTGCCAGCAGTTTGGTCAGGGGGCTGCGATTACCCTACGAGCAGTACTTC
>TRBJ2-3|12|-|TRBV18|-
CASSPMGDTQYF
TGTGCCAGCTCACCGATGGGTGATACGCAGTATTTT
>TRBJ2-7|14|-|TRBV12-3/TRBV12-4|-
CASSLLGSSYEQYF
TGTGCCAGCAGTTTATTAGGGAGCTCCTACGAGCAGTACTTC
>TRBJ2-1|12|-|TRBV5-1|-
CASSTGQNEQFF
TGCGCCAGCAGCACCGGACAGAATGAGCAGTTCTTC
>TRBJ1-2|13|-|TRBV3-1|-
CASSQATNYGYTF
TGTGCCAGCAGCCAAGCCACTAACTATGGCTACACCTTC
>TRBJ2-1|14|once|TRBV12-3/TRBV12-4|-
CASRRGMGNDEQFF
TGTGCCAGCAGGCGGGGAATGGGGAACGACGAGCAGTTCTTC
>TRBJ2-1|13|-|TRBV9|-
CASSVQARNEQFF
TGTGCCAGCAGCGTTCAAGCTAGGAATGAGCAGTTCTTC
>TRBJ2-3|13|-|TRBV29-1|TRBD2
CSVEDRLTSGVVF
TGCAGCGTTGAAGATCGTTTGACTAGCGGGGTGGTTTTT
>TRBJ1-1|15|-|TRBV20-1|TRBD1
CSARAGTGWGTEAFF
TGCAGTGCTAGAGCCGGGACAGGGTGGGGCACTGAAGCTTTCTTT
>TRBJ2-7|14|-|TRBV6-5|-
CASRSPSPGYEQYF
TGTGCCAGCAGATCCCCCTCCCCCGGTTACGAGCAGTACTTC